This T cell receptor beta chain was captured by sequencing in a study of response to subunit inactivated influenza vaccine. The V and J ends lost 4 bases and 1 base, in that order; junction bases with no gene match: 5. The CDR3 runs 16 residues. Germline assignment: CDR1 LGHNA and CDR2 YSLEER. TCRdb reanalysed the RT-PCR reads using MiXCR and keeps one entry per CDR3 protein. The repertoire holds 650,000 to 800,000 distinct CDR3 sequences, 14% seen once, with around 7% in the top ten. In the case of this clonotype: Its antigen is undetermined.

Findings of the study overall: Authors suggested each seasonal flu vaccination may recruit only limited numbers of new T cells.

Sequencing was performed on PBMCs from blood, taken around two weeks before vaccination. The sequence came from a man aged 50-59 years who received an inactivated influenza vaccine. The genes are TRBV4-3 and TRBJ2-3; 10 bases match TRBD2. CDR3 in amino acids: CASSPRLAGGTDTQYF. CDR3 DNA: TGCGCCAGCAGCCCCCGACTAGCGGGCGGCACAGATACGCAGTATTTT.